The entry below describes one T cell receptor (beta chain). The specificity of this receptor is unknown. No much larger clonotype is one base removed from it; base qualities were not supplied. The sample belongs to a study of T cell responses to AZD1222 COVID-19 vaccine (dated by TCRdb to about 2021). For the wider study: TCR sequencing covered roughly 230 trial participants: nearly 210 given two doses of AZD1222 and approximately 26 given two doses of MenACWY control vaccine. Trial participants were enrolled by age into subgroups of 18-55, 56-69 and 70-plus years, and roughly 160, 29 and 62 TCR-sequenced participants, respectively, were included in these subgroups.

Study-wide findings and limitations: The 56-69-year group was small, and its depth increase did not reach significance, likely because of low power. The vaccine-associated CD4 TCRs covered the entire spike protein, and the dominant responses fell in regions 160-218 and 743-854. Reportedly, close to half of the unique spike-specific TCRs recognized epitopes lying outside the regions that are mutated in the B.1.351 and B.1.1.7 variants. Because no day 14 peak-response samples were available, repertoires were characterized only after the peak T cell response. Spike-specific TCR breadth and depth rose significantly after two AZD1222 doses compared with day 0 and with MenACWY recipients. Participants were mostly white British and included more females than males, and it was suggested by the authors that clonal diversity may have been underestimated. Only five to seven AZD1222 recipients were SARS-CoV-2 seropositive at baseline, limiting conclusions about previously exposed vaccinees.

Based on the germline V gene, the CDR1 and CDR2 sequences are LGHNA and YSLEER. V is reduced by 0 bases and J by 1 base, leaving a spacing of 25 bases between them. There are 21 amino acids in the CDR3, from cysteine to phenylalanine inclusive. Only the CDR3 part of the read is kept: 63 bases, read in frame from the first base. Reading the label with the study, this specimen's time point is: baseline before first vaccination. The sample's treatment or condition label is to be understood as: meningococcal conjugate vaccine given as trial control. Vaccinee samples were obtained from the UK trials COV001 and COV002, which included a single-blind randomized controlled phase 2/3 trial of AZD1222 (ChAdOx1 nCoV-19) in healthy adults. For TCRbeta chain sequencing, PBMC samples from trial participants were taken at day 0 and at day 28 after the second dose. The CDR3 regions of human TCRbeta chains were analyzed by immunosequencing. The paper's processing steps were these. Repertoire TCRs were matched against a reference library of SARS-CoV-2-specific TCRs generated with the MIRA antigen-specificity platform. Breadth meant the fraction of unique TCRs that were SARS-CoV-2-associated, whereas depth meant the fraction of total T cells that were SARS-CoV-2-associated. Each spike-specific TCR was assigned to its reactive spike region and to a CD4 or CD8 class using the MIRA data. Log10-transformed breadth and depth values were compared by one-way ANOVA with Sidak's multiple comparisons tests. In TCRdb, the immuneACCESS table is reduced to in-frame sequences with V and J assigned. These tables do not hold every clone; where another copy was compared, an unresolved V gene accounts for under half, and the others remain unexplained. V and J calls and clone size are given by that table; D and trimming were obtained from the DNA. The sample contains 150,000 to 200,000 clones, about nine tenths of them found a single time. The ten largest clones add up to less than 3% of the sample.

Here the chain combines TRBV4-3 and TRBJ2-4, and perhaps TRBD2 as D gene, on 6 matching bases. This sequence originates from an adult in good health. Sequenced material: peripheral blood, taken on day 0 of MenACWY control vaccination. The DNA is TGCGCCAGCAGCCAAGAAAACCCTAGCGTGGGCGGAGTGTGGGCCAAAAACATTCAGTACTTC. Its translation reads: CASSQENPSVGGVWAKNIQYF.